This T cell receptor (beta chain) was recovered during a study of Graves' ophthalmopathy and Graves' hyperthyroidism. Overall study findings and caveats: Progression of ophthalmopathy was predicted by the model with 70% to 71% sensitivity and roughly 78% specificity. Discriminating ophthalmopathy from stable hyperthyroidism, a 13-signature model attained a sensitivity of approximately 90% and a specificity of 80% to 82%.

RNA transcripts served as template for amplifying TCR beta CDR3 sequences. Amplification began with first-round RT-PCR using HTBI primers, then second-round multiplex PCR was performed. TCRdb re-derived calls from the multiplex PCR reads in MiXCR, one entry per CDR3 protein. The sample lists hundreds of thousands of distinct CDR3 sequences; 35% to 45% were seen once. Note on this clonotype: As yet, its antigen is unknown.

PBMCs came from roughly 10 ml of fresh peripheral blood. The TCR was taken from an adult man with Graves' ophthalmopathy. Sequencing input: peripheral blood.

CDR3 residues: CASSQGTGGSYNSPLHF. The DNA of the CDR3 is TGTGCCAGCAGCCAAGGGACAGGGGGCTCCTATAATTCACCCCTCCACTTT. This chain uses TRBV14 with TRBJ1-6; 10 bases line up with TRBD1. This CDR3 comprises 17 residues. The germline CDR1 and CDR2 sequences are SGHDN and FVKESK. J lost 0 bases, V lost 1 base, and 0 bases had no gene match.